This T cell receptor (beta chain) was identified in a study of blood T cell repertoires in COVID-19. Looking at the study overall: T cells, B-cell-depleted T cells, or PBMCs provided the cDNA or gDNA that served as material.

This clone was observed once. Produced via immunoSEQ multiplex PCR; TCRdb's table is partial and in-frame only. This sample has tens of thousands of clones, with roughly 80% found just once. The CDR3 has 16 residues. The V and J ends lost 1 base and 7 bases, in that order; junction bases with no gene match: 8. CDR1 LGHNA and CDR2 YNFKEQ come from the germline V gene. The material sequenced was PBMCs or T cells enriched from blood (not recorded which). This receptor was taken from a middle-aged woman with acute COVID-19. The rearrangement links TRBV4-2 to TRBJ2-1, with TRBD2 identical over 9 bases. CDR3 sequence: CASSQGKIAGVNEQFF. CDR3 sequence (DNA): TGTGCCAGCAGCCAAGGTAAAATAGCGGGAGTAAATGAGCAGTTCTTC.